The 7 T cell receptor beta chains below all came from one sample that was sequenced in a study of neoadjuvant anti-PD-1 for oral cavity cancer (dated by TCRdb to the early 2020s). In the paper's terms, the time point label means: before neoadjuvant nivolumab. The library was generated by the immunoSEQ multiplex PCR assay. In TCRdb, the immuneACCESS table is reduced to in-frame sequences with V and J assigned. These tables do not hold every clone; where another copy was compared, an unresolved V gene accounts for under half, and the others remain unexplained. The sample table contains around 17,000 clones; only one count was recorded for 50% to 70% of them. Roughly 2.8% of the sample belongs to the ten largest clones. The specimen comprised PBMCs, sampled before nivolumab (anti-PD-1) treatment. The receptors shown here come from a person between 40 and 85 years old with oral cavity squamous cell carcinoma.

This CDR3 is CASSAVDRVGYTF. For the CDR3, the DNA is TGTGCCAGCAGTGCTGTGGACAGGGTAGGCTACACCTTC. The chain couples TRBV6-1 to TRBJ1-2; 8 positions match TRBD1. Per the germline V gene, CDR1 is MNHNS and CDR2 is SASEGT. Unmatched junction bases numbered 6, after V lost 4 bases and J lost 8 bases. This CDR3 spans 13 amino acids.

V usage is TRBV29-1 and J usage is TRBJ1-4; D is possibly TRBD1 (5 bases). Trimming shortened V by 4 bases and J by 8 bases, and 17 bases separated the two germline ends. Germline values: CDR1 SQVTM, CDR2 ANQGSEA. There are 14 residues in the CDR3. The CDR3 here is CSVALEGFWEKLFF. The CDR3, as DNA: TGCAGCGTTGCTTTGGAGGGGTTTTGGGAAAAACTGTTTTTT.

This clone was counted between two and nine times. The chain joins TRBV28 to TRBJ1-5; no clear D. The CDR3 loop spans 17 amino acids. Germline values: CDR1 MDHEN, CDR2 SYDVKM. V was trimmed by 3 bases and J by 1 base, leaving 16 bases between them. The CDR3 loop reads CASSFSFPFGSNQPQHF. The CDR3 bases are TGTGCCAGCAGTTTCAGTTTCCCGTTTGGGAGCAATCAGCCCCAGCATTTT.

The CDR3 bases are TGTGCCAGCCGGGACAATGCCTACGAGCAGTACTTC. Translation gives CASRDNAYEQYF. J is TRBJ2-7 and V is TRBV2, with TRBD1 as a possible D gene (6 bases). V lost 8 bases and J 2 bases, leaving 10 bases between the germline ends. This CDR3 has 12 residues. In germline, CDR1 is SNHLY, CDR2 FYNNEI.

The chain uses TRBV29-1 and TRBJ2-3; D is unresolved. The CDR3 is made up of 12 amino acids. Germline CDR1 SQVTM, CDR2 ANQGSEA. V gave up 3 bases and J gave up 6 bases, with 10 bases separating them. Here the CDR3 reads CSVDSLTDTQYF. The CDR3 DNA reads as TGCAGCGTTGACTCCCTGACGGATACGCAGTATTTT.

This clone came up a few times. CDR3 sequence: CASRGDGETQYF. The CDR3 DNA is TGTGCCAGCAGGGGCGACGGAGAGACCCAGTACTTC. The chain couples TRBV27 to TRBJ2-5; D unresolved. Germline V gives CDR1 MNHEY, CDR2 SMNVEV (reference sequence). V shed 6 bases and J shed 4 bases, with 9 bases lying between them. This CDR3 region has 12 residues.

V gene TRBV2 combines with J gene TRBJ1-5, with D possibly being TRBD1 (6 bases). The CDR3 spans 14 residues. Germline CDR1 is SNHLY and CDR2 is FYNNEI. The V gene lost 5 bases and the J gene lost 5 bases, with 13 bases spanning the gap. The CDR3 loop is CASSTGLGDQPQHF. For the CDR3, the DNA is TGTGCCAGCAGTACAGGGTTGGGCGATCAGCCCCAGCATTTT. Looking up the rest from reference TRBV2 and TRBJ1-5 gives the full variable domain: EPEVTQTPSHQVTQMGQEVILRCVPISNHLYFYWYRQILGQKVEFLVSFYNNEISEKSEIFDDQFSVERPDGSNFTLKIRSTKLEDSAMYFCASSTGLGDQPQHFGDGTRLSIL.